The source of this T cell receptor (beta chain) is a study of beta chain features in type 1 diabetes. All of the isolated RNA was reverse transcribed, so expressed TCRB transcripts were sequenced. Clones were sequenced by immunoSEQ multiplex PCR, and TCRdb holds only the in-frame ones, with some missing. The repertoire has over 350,000 clones, over 13% of them found once; the top ten carry roughly 0.017%. This clone was seen a few times. Deletions cut 3 bases from V and 0 bases from J, with 13 bases between. This CDR3 is 16 amino acids long. In germline, CDR1 is KGHSH, CDR2 LQKENI. The chain links TRBV18 to TRBJ2-3; TRBD2 might be the D (6 bases). The sequence derives from a woman aged 18-30 years in good health. The material sequenced was naive CD4+ T cells from blood. For the CDR3, the DNA is TGTGCCAGCTCACCGGTAACTAGCAGTAGCACAGATACGCAGTATTTT. The encoded protein is CASSPVTSSSTDTQYF.